Listed below are T cell receptor beta chains from one sample, sequenced in a study of blood T cell repertoires in COVID-19. Clones were read by immunoSEQ multiplex PCR, and TCRdb kept only the in-frame ones, dropping some. The repertoire holds around 140,000 clones, with about 90% as singletons. Sequencing was carried out using peripheral blood. These receptors were taken from a man aged 45-65 years who had recovered from COVID-19. Both conserved end residues are part of each CDR3. A D gene is named only where the DNA matches it firmly. Rows give clone size only sometimes, using once, few, many, or a class for an expanded clone.

v_gene	abundance	d_gene	j_gene	CDR3nt	CDR3aa
TRBV18	.	TRBD1	TRBJ2-1	TGTGCCAGCTCACCACCGAGGACAGGGGCGTACAATGAGCAGTTCTTC	CASSPPRTGAYNEQFF
TRBV12-3/TRBV12-4	.	.	TRBJ2-3	TGTGCCAGCAGTTTACGAGATACGCAGTATTTT	CASSLRDTQYF
TRBV29-1	.	.	TRBJ1-5	TGCAGCGCCGCCCGGGACATTAATCAGCCCCAGCATTTT	CSAARDINQPQHF
TRBV27	.	.	TRBJ2-7	TGTGCCAGCAAGCCCCAGGGAGGCTACGAGCAGTACTTC	CASKPQGGYEQYF
TRBV3-1/TRBV3-2	.	TRBD1	TRBJ1-4	TGTGCCAGCAGCCGGGACAGGGGAACTAATGAAAAACTGTTTTTT	CASSRDRGTNEKLFF
TRBV12-3/TRBV12-4	.	.	TRBJ2-5	TGTGCCAGCAGTAGCGGACAGAAAGAGACCCAGTACTTC	CASSSGQKETQYF
TRBV19	.	TRBD2	TRBJ2-5	TGTGCCAGTAGTTTGGGGGCTAGCGGGGGGGCCGGTGAGACCCAGTACTTC	CASSLGASGGAGETQYF
TRBV3-1/TRBV3-2	.	.	TRBJ1-2	TGTGCCAGCAGCCAAGACCCACAAGCACCGGGTGGCTACACCTTC	CASSQDPQAPGGYTF
TRBV27	.	.	TRBJ1-1	TGTGCCAGCAGTTTAGGCAGTTTGAACACTGAAGCTTTCTTT	CASSLGSLNTEAFF
TRBV18	.	.	TRBJ2-7	TGTGCCAGCTCACCACGGGACATCTCCTACGAGCAGTACTTC	CASSPRDISYEQYF
TRBV5-4	.	TRBD2	TRBJ2-3	TGTGCCAGCAGCTTGAAGCGGGGGGCCAGCACAGATACGCAGTATTTT	CASSLKRGASTDTQYF
TRBV5-6	.	.	TRBJ1-1	TGTGCCAGCAGCTTAGGAGGCGGGACTGAAGCTTTCTTT	CASSLGGGTEAFF
TRBV6-1	.	.	TRBJ2-7	TGTGCCAGCAGTGAATGGGGGGGGCCCTCCTACGAGCAGTACTTC	CASSEWGGPSYEQYF
TRBV7-2	once	TRBD1	TRBJ1-1	TGTGCCAGCAGCCCAGGACAGGGAAGCACTGAAGCTTTCTTT	CASSPGQGSTEAFF
TRBV30	.	TRBD2	TRBJ2-2	TGTGCCTGGAGAGTAGCGGGGGGGCAGACCGGGGAGCTGTTTTTT	CAWRVAGGQTGELFF
TRBV20-1	.	TRBD2	TRBJ2-5	TGCAGTGCTAGTGAGGCCTTAGCGGGGCCTGACTTC	CSASEALAGPDF
TRBV5-4	.	.	TRBJ2-7	TGTGCCAGCAGCTTGTGGCAGGGTGGCTACGAGCAGTACTTC	CASSLWQGGYEQYF
TRBV9	.	TRBD1	TRBJ2-1	TGTGCCAGCAGCTTGAGCCTGGGACAGGGTGTCGATGAGCAGTTCTTC	CASSLSLGQGVDEQFF
TRBV6-2/TRBV6-3	.	.	TRBJ1-2	TGTGCCAGCAGTTACTCGACTAGGGAAGACCATGGCTACACCTTC	CASSYSTREDHGYTF
TRBV7-2	.	.	TRBJ2-2	TGTGCCAGCAGCTTAGCGGCCGCCGGGGGAAACACCGGGGAGCTGTTTTTT	CASSLAAAGGNTGELFF
TRBV27	.	TRBD1	TRBJ1-1	TGTGCCAGCAGTTCGCCGCCGGGACAGGGGAACACTGAAGCTTTCTTT	CASSSPPGQGNTEAFF
TRBV7-7	.	.	TRBJ1-1	TGTGCTAGCAATAAGCGGGGGGATTGTTACACTGAAGCTTTCTTT	CASNKRGDCYTEAFF
TRBV5-1	.	TRBD2	TRBJ2-6	TGCGCCAGCAGCCAGGGACTAGCGGGGGCCTCTGGGGCCAACGTCCTGACTTTC	CASSQGLAGASGANVLTF
TRBV7-2	.	TRBD1	TRBJ2-7	TGTGCCAGCAGCTTAATCGGACAGGGAAGCTACGAGCAGTACTTC	CASSLIGQGSYEQYF
TRBV6-5	.	.	TRBJ2-1	TGTGCCAGCAGTTCCCCTTTGAATGAGCAGTTCTTC	CASSSPLNEQFF
TRBV10-3	.	TRBD1	TRBJ1-3	TGTGCCATCAGTCCGGGACAGGGTTTGGGAAACACCATATATTTT	CAISPGQGLGNTIYF
TRBV4-3	.	.	TRBJ2-1	TGCGCCAGCAGCCAAGAAGTAACAGCCGACAATGAGCAGTTCTTC	CASSQEVTADNEQFF
TRBV19	.	TRBD2	TRBJ2-5	TGTGCCAGTAGTCCTAGAAGGCAAGCGGGGGGGCCGGGAGAGACCCAGTACTTC	CASSPRRQAGGPGETQYF
TRBV18	.	.	TRBJ2-3	TGTGCCAGCTCACCCGCTACCACAGATACGCAGTATTTT	CASSPATTDTQYF
TRBV2	.	.	TRBJ1-1	TGTGCCAGCAGTGTGGCGAACACTGAAGCTTTCTTT	CASSVANTEAFF
TRBV20-1	few	TRBD2	TRBJ2-1	TGCAGTGCTAGTATAGCGGGGGTCTCGAATGAGCAGTTCTTC	CSASIAGVSNEQFF
TRBV27	.	.	TRBJ2-3	TGTGCCAGCAGTTTCCGGCGGGACCTTAGCACAGATACGCAGTATTTT	CASSFRRDLSTDTQYF
TRBV12-3/TRBV12-4	few	.	TRBJ2-1	TGTGCCAGCAGTTTTGGGAGGAATGAGCAGTTCTTC	CASSFGRNEQFF
TRBV6-6	few	TRBD1	TRBJ1-1	TGTGCCAGCAGTTTAACAGGGGTAGAAACTGAAGCTTTCTTT	CASSLTGVETEAFF
TRBV11-2	.	.	TRBJ1-5	TGTGCCAGCAGCTTAGTAGCCGGTGGACAGCCCCAGCATTTT	CASSLVAGGQPQHF
TRBV7-6	once	.	TRBJ1-1	TGTGCCAGCAGCCCGTTGAACACTGAAGCTTTCTTT	CASSPLNTEAFF
TRBV7-2	.	.	TRBJ1-4	TGTGCCAGCAGCTTAGTTTCTGGGGGCCATGAAAAACTGTTTTTT	CASSLVSGGHEKLFF
TRBV5-1	once	.	TRBJ2-5	TGCGCCAGCAGCTTGTCTCTCACAGATTTTCAAGAGACCCAGTACTTC	CASSLSLTDFQETQYF
TRBV25-1	.	TRBD1	TRBJ1-4	TGTGCCAGCAGTGCCCGGACAGGGTGGGATGAAAAACTGTTTTTT	CASSARTGWDEKLFF
TRBV5-4	.	TRBD1	TRBJ1-6	TGTGCCAGCAGCTTGGACAGGGGGGGTTCACCCCTCCACTTT	CASSLDRGGSPLHF
TRBV2	.	.	TRBJ1-1	TGTGCCAGCAGTGAAAATACAGGGCGCACTGAAGCTTTCTTT	CASSENTGRTEAFF
TRBV7-9	.	TRBD1	TRBJ1-1	TGTGCCAGCAGCCTACAGGGGGGCACTGAAGCTTTCTTT	CASSLQGGTEAFF
TRBV9	.	TRBD1	TRBJ1-2	TGTGCCAGCAGCGGCAGACCGACAGGGTCTGGGGGCTACACCTTC	CASSGRPTGSGGYTF
TRBV6-5	.	TRBD1	TRBJ1-5	TGTGCCAGCAGTCTTGCCGGGACAGAGGGACAGCCCCAGCATTTT	CASSLAGTEGQPQHF
TRBV19	once	TRBD1	TRBJ1-1	TGTGCCAGTACCCTAACAGGGGGCACTGAAGCTTTCTTT	CASTLTGGTEAFF